One sample yielded the 10 T cell receptor beta chains listed below, sequenced in a study of shared clonotypes between healthy human individuals. Assay: immunoSEQ multiplex PCR; the TCRdb copy retains only in-frame clones and omits some. This repertoire shows about 1.4 million clones, approximately 96% found once; its top ten account for over 1%. The specimen sequenced was naive CD4+ T cells sorted from blood. Noted subset: CD45RA+ positively selected. These receptors were taken from a man aged 25 to 45 in good health.

CDR3 nucleotides: TGTGCCAGCGCATCCCGAAAGGATACTGAAGCTTTCTTT. Encoded protein: CASASRKDTEAFF. This chain links TRBV5-4 with TRBJ1-1; D uncertain. This CDR3 spans 13 amino acids. Trimming took off 7 bases at V and 5 bases at J, with 15 bases between the two ends. Per germline, CDR1 SGHNT and CDR2 YYREEE (reference sequence). The full variable domain, with the rest looked up from reference TRBV5-4 and TRBJ1-1, is ETGVTQSPTHLIKTRGQQVTLRCSSQSGHNTVSWYQQALGQGPQFIFQYYREEENGRGNFPPRFSGLQFPNYSSELNVNALELDDSALYLCASASRKDTEAFFGQGTRLTVV.

V gene TRBV28 combines with J gene TRBJ2-5; D is possibly TRBD2 (8 bases). The V and J ends lost 11 bases and 5 bases respectively, with 24 bases between them. Germline values: CDR1 MDHEN, CDR2 SYDVKM. There are 15 residues in the CDR3. CDR3 region: CASQGDGRGFETQYF. The CDR3 DNA reads as TGTGCCTCCCAGGGGGACGGGAGGGGTTTCGAGACCCAGTACTTC.

The rearrangement uses TRBV6-6 and TRBJ2-7; 9 bases align to TRBD2. V shed 6 bases and J 7 bases; nucleotides not matched to a gene: 13. This CDR3 has 15 residues. Germline values: CDR1 MNHNY, CDR2 SVGAGI (reference sequence). The CDR3 DNA reads as TGTGCCAGCAGAGGAGGGGCGGGAGGGCCAGGGGAGCAGTACTTC. Amino acid sequence: CASRGGAGGPGEQYF.

Here the CDR3 DNA reads TGTGCCAGCAGGCCAAAATCGGGACCCGAGCAGTTCTTC. Amino acid sequence: CASRPKSGPEQFF. This sequence joins TRBV7-9 and TRBJ2-1; D could derive from TRBD1 or TRBD2 (5 bases each). The CDR3 length is 13 residues. Looked up from germline, CDR1 is SEHNR and CDR2 is FQNEAQ (reference sequence). V lost 6 bases and J 10 bases, leaving 16 bases between the germline ends.

V is TRBV11-2 and J is TRBJ2-2; D is ambiguous. CDR1 SGHAT and CDR2 FQNNGV come from the germline V gene. The CDR3 contains 15 residues. V lost 3 bases to trimming and J lost 5 bases, with 13 bases between them. In DNA, the CDR3 is TGTGCCAGCAGCTTGGACCCGCCGCCTACCGGGGAGCTGTTTTTT. It codes for CASSLDPPPTGELFF.

The chain has TRBV5-1 and TRBJ2-7, with D unresolved. V was shortened by 5 bases and J by 4 bases, with 10 bases between the two germline ends. The CDR3 extends over 12 amino acids. CDR1 SGHRS and CDR2 YFSETQ come from the germline V gene. CDR3 DNA: TGCGCCAGCAGGATGAACGGTTACGAGCAGTACTTC. It is translated as CASRMNGYEQYF.

As regards this clone: This CDR3 is also generated by other DNA sequences in the sample. J is TRBJ2-2 and V is TRBV5-1, with 7 bases that match TRBD1. V was clipped by 4 bases and J by 2 bases; unmatched bases: 5. This CDR3 has 15 amino acids. The germline V gene has CDR1 SGHRS and CDR2 YFSETQ. As DNA, the CDR3 is TGCGCCAGCAGCCTCAGACAGGGCAACACCGGGGAGCTGTTTTTT. Translating gives CASSLRQGNTGELFF.

This chain links TRBV9 with TRBJ2-1, with 7 bases lining up with TRBD2. V trimming: 3 bases; J trimming: 9 bases; junction bases outside the gene matches: 27. Germline CDR1 reads SGDLS; CDR2 reads YYNGEE. This CDR3 is 20 amino acids long. CDR3 sequence: CASSARGLPGVRNGASEQFF. CDR3 bases: TGTGCCAGCAGCGCCCGGGGACTACCTGGGGTTAGGAACGGTGCAAGTGAGCAGTTCTTC.

In its sample, this clone was seen once. The chain uses TRBV27 and TRBJ2-1; TRBD2 might be the D (5 bases). Germline loops: CDR1 MNHEY, CDR2 SMNVEV (reference sequence). The CDR3 sequence is 15 residues long. Trimming stripped 6 bases from V and 5 bases from J, with 17 bases between. Here the CDR3 reads CASSTRRIGDNEQFF. The CDR3 nucleotides read TGTGCCAGCAGCACTAGGAGAATTGGAGACAATGAGCAGTTCTTC.

DNA for the CDR3: TGTGCCAGCAGCCAAGCTTTTACTAGCGGGAGCGTACCCAACTACGAGCAGTACTTC. Translation gives CASSQAFTSGSVPNYEQYF. The chain couples TRBV14 to TRBJ2-7, with 11 bases matching TRBD2. This CDR3 has 19 residues. V was pared by 1 base and J by 3 bases, with 14 bases of the junction left unmatched. CDR1 is SGHDN and CDR2 is FVKESK in the germline V gene.